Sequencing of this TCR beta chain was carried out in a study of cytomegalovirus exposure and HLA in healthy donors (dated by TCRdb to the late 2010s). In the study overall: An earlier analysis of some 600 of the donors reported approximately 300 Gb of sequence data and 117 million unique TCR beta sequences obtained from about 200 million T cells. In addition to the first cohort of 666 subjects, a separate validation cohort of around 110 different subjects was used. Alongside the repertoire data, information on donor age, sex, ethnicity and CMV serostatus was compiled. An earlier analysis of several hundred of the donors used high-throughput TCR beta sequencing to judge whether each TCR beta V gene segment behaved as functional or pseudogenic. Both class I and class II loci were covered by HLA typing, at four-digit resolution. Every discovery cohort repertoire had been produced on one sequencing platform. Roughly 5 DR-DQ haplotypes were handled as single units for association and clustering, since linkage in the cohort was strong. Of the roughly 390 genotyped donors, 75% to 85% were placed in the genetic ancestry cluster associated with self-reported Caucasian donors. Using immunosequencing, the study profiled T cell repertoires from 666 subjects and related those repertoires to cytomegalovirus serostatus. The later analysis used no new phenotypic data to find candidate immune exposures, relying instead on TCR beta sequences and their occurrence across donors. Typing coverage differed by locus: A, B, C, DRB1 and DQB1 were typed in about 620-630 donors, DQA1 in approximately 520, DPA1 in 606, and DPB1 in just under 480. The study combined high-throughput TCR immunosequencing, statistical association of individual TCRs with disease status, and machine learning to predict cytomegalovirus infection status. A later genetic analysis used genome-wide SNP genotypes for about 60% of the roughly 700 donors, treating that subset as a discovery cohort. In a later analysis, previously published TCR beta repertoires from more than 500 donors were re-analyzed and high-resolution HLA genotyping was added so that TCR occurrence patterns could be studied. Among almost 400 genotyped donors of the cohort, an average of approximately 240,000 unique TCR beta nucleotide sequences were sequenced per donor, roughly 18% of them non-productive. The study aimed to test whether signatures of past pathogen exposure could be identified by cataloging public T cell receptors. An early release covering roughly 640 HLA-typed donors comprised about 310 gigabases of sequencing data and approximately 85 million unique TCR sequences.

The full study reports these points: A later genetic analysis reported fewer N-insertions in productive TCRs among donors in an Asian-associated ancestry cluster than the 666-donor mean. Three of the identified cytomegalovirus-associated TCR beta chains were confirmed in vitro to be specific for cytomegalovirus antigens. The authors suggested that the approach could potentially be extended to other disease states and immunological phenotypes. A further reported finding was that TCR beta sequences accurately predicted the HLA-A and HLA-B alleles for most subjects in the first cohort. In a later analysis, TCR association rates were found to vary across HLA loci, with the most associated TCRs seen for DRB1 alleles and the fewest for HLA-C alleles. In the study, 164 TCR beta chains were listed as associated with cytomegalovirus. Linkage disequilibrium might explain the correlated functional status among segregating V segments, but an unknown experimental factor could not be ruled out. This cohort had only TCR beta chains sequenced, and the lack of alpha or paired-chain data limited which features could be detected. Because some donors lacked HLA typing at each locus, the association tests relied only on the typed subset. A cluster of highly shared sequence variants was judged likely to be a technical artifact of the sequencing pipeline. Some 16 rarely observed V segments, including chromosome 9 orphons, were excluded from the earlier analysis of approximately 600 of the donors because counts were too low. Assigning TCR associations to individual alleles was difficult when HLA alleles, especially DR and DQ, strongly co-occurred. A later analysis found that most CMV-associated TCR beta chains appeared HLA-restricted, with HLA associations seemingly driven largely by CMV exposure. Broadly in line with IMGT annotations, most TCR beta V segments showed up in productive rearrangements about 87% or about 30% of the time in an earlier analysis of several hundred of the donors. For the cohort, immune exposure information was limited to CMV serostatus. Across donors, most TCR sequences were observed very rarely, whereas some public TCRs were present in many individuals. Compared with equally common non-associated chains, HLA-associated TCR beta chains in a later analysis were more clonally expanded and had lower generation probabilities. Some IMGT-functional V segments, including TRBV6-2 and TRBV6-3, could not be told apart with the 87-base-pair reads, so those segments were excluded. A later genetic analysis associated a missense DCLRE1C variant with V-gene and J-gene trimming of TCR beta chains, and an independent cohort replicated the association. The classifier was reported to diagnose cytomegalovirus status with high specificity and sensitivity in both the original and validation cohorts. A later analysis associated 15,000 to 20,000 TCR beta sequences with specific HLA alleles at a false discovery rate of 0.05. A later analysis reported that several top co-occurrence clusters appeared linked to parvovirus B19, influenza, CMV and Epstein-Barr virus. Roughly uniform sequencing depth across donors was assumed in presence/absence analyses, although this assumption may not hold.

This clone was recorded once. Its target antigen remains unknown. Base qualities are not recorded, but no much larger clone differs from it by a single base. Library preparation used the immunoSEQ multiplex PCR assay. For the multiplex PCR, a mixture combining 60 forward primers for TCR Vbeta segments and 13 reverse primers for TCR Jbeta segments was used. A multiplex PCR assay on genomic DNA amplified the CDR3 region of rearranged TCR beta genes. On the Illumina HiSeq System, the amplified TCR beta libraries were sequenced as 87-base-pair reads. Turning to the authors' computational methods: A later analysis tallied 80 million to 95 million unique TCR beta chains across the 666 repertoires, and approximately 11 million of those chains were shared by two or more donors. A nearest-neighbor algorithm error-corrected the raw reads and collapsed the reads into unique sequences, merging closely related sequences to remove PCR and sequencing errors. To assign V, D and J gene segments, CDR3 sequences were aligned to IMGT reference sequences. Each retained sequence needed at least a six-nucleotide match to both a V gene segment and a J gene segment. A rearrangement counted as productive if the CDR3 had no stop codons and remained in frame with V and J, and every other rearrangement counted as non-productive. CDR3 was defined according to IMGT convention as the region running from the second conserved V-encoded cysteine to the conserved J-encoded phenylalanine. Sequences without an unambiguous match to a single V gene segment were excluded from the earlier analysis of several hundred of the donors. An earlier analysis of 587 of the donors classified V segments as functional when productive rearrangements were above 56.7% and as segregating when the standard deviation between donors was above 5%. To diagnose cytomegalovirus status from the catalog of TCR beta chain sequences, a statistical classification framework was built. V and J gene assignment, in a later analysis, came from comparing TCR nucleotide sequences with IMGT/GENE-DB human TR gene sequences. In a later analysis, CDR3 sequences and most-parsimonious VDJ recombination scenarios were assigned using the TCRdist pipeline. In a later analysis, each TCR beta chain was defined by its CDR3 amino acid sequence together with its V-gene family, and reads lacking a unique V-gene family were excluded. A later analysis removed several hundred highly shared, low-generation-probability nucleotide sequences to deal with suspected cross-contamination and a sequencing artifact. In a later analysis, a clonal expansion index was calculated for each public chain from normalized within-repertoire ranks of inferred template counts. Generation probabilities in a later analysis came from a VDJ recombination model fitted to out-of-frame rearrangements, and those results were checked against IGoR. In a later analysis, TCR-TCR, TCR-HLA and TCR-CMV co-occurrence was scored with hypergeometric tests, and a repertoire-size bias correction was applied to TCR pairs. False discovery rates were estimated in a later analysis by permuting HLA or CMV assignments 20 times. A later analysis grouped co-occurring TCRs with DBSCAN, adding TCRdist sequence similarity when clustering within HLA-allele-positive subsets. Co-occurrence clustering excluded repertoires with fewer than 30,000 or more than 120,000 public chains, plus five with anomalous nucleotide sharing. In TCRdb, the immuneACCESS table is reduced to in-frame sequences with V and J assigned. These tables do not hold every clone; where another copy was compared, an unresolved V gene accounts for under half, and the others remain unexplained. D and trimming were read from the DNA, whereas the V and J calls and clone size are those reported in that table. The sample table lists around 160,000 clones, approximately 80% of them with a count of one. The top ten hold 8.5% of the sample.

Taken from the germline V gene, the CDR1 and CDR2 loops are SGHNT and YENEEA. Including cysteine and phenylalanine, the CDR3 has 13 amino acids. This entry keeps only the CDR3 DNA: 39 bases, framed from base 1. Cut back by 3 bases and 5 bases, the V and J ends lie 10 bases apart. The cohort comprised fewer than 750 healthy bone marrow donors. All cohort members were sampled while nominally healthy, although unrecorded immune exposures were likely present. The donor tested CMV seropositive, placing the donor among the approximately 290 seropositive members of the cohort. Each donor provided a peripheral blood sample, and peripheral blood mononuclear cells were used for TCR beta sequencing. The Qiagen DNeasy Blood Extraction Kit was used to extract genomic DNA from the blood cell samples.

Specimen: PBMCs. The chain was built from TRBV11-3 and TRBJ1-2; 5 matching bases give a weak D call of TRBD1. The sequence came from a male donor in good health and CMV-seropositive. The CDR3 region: CASSFPPGYGYTF. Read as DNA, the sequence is TGTGCCAGCAGCTTTCCCCCAGGGTATGGCTACACCTTC.